This T cell receptor (beta chain) was sequenced for a study of cytomegalovirus exposure and HLA in healthy donors. Study conclusions and caveats: Cytomegalovirus association was listed for 164 TCR beta chains.

Some clones are missing from TCRdb's copy, which holds only in-frame ones; the method was immunoSEQ multiplex PCR. The table records approximately 120,000 clones, about nine tenths of them present only once. V lost 1 base and J lost 0, with 7 bases in between. CDR3 length: 15 residues. Germline CDR1 reads LNHNV; CDR2 reads YYDKDF (reference sequence). On this clone: Its antigen is still unknown.

The sequence came from a woman aged 18-29 years in good health and CMV-seronegative. The gene calls are TRBV15 and TRBJ2-1, with a weak D call TRBD2 (5 bases). Sample: PBMCs. The CDR3 reads CATSRGGVSYNEQFF. The DNA for the CDR3 is TGTGCCACCAGCAGAGGGGGAGTCTCCTACAATGAGCAGTTCTTC.